This T cell receptor beta chain was sequenced during a study of T cell clonotyping in hematopoietic cell transplantation. In the study overall: Cytoreduction preceded collection of pretransplant recipient samples.

Whole-study results and caveats: At the given depth, recipient repertoires were over 97% de novo clonotypes. After transplant, recipient diversity fell while pathologically expanded clonotypes grew through day 180.

As for this clone: The antigen is undetermined.

With V trimmed by 2 bases and J by 10 bases, 8 bases remained unmatched. There are 15 residues in the CDR3. CDR1 and CDR2 (germline): MRHNA, SNTAGT. Regarding time point: recipient sample about 28 days before transplant, after cytoreduction. Recipient blood drawn about 28 days pretransplant and days 30, 100, 180 after. TCRdb's table, derived via immunoSEQ multiplex PCR, lists solely in-frame clones and lacks some. The table includes approximately 18,000 clones, 60% to 80% detected once. The sequencing here drew on peripheral blood mononuclear cells, taken before stem cell transplant. The chain couples TRBV6-4 to TRBJ1-6; TRBD1 matches at 7 bases. The origin of this receptor is a man in his sixties with acute myeloid leukemia. Some clones in this sample may be carry-over from other donors' samples. CDR3 residues: CASSDVAGGFSPLHF. In DNA form, the CDR3 reads TGTGCCAGCAGTGACGTTGCAGGGGGATTCTCACCCCTCCACTTT.